The rows below give T cell receptor beta chains drawn from one sample of a study of blood T cell repertoires in COVID-19. The assay was immunoSEQ multiplex PCR, and TCRdb's table has in-frame clones only and misses some. This table holds approximately 340,000 clones, around 82% found once. Sequencing was carried out using peripheral blood. These receptors all stem from a man aged 30 to 45 with active or convalescent COVID-19. Each CDR3 is given with its conserved first and last residue. The order of the fields is clone size, D gene, V gene, J gene, CDR3 protein, CDR3 DNA. A D gene is named only where the DNA matches it firmly. Part of the rows lack a size; the others show once, few, many or a class for expanded clones.

.	TRBD2	TRBV11-2	TRBJ2-1	CASSSVAGGFEKFF	TGTGCCAGCAGCTCGGTAGCGGGGGGGTTTGAGAAGTTCTTC
.	.	TRBV5-4	TRBJ2-7	CASSPRPRHMRTFEQYF	TGTGCCAGCAGCCCCAGACCCCGCCATATGAGGACTTTCGAGCAGTACTTC
.	.	TRBV18	TRBJ1-1	CASSPLAGEGEAFF	TGTGCCAGCTCACCCCTAGCCGGGGAGGGTGAAGCTTTCTTT
.	TRBD1	TRBV29-1	TRBJ2-5	CSGRQGRFQETQYF	TGCAGCGGGAGACAGGGGCGTTTTCAAGAGACCCAGTACTTC
.	TRBD2	TRBV7-9	TRBJ2-3	CASSLPGLARGPDTQYF	TGTGCCAGCAGCTTACCCGGACTAGCGCGTGGCCCAGATACGCAGTATTTT
few	TRBD1	TRBV9	TRBJ2-1	CASSGGTGYNEQFF	TGTGCCAGCAGCGGCGGGACAGGCTACAATGAGCAGTTCTTC
few	.	TRBV2	TRBJ2-7	CASSPSSYEQYF	TGTGCCAGCAGTCCGAGCTCCTACGAGCAGTACTTC
once	.	TRBV6-2/TRBV6-3	TRBJ2-7	CASSYAGGAEHEQYF	TGTGCCAGCAGTTATGCAGGCGGGGCAGAACACGAGCAGTACTTC
.	.	TRBV5-1	TRBJ2-3	CASSLEGRTIDTQYF	TGCGCCAGCAGCTTGGAAGGCAGGACAATAGATACGCAGTATTTT
.	.	TRBV6-5	TRBJ2-1	CASSRIDNNEQFF	TGTGCCAGCAGCCGAATAGACAACAATGAGCAGTTCTTC
.	.	TRBV11-2	TRBJ2-5	CASSYSSIQETQYF	TGTGCCAGCAGCTACAGCTCCATCCAAGAGACCCAGTACTTC
.	.	TRBV6-5	TRBJ1-1	CASTGTGWTEAFF	TGTGCCAGCACCGGAACAGGGTGGACTGAAGCTTTCTTT
.	TRBD1	TRBV7-2	TRBJ1-2	CASSLGSRGPYYGYTF	TGTGCCAGCAGCTTGGGCAGTAGGGGGCCCTACTATGGCTACACCTTC
.	.	TRBV21-1	TRBJ2-7	CARTPRGNEQYF	TGTGCCCGGACCCCAAGGGGTAACGAGCAGTACTTC
.	.	TRBV27	TRBJ2-1	CASSLAGDPYNEQFF	TGTGCCAGCAGTTTAGCAGGGGACCCCTACAATGAGCAGTTCTTC
once	TRBD2	TRBV3-1/TRBV3-2	TRBJ2-5	CASSPGRGGGETQYF	TGTGCCAGCAGCCCGGGGCGGGGGGGCGGAGAGACCCAGTACTTC
.	.	TRBV11-3	TRBJ2-7	CASSLIQSDEQYF	TGTGCCAGCAGCTTAATCCAGTCCGACGAGCAGTACTTC
.	TRBD2	TRBV7-8	TRBJ2-7	CASSLSGGSLGQYF	TGTGCCAGCAGCTTATCGGGAGGCAGCCTGGGGCAGTACTTC
.	.	TRBV6-5	TRBJ1-6	CASSTDRPPAPLHF	TGTGCCAGCAGTACTGACAGACCGCCGGCACCCCTCCACTTT
.	TRBD2	TRBV11-3	TRBJ2-2	CASSSAGGPNTGELFF	TGTGCCAGCAGCTCAGCGGGAGGGCCGAACACCGGGGAGCTGTTTTTT
.	.	TRBV27	TRBJ1-2	CASSIGAAYGYTF	TGTGCCAGCAGTATCGGAGCGGCCTATGGCTACACCTTC
.	TRBD1	TRBV7-8	TRBJ1-5	CASSRTGDQPQHF	TGTGCCAGCAGCCGGACAGGGGATCAGCCCCAGCATTTT
.	.	TRBV5-5	TRBJ2-1	CASSLGQPYNEQFF	TGTGCCAGCAGCTTGGGACAGCCCTACAATGAGCAGTTCTTC
.	TRBD2	TRBV6-5	TRBJ2-3	CASRLSGAGTDTQYF	TGTGCCAGCAGACTTAGCGGGGCCGGGACAGATACGCAGTATTTT
.	TRBD1	TRBV13	TRBJ1-2	CASSVGTGGVYGYTF	TGTGCCAGCAGCGTAGGGACAGGGGGTGTGTATGGCTACACCTTC
once	TRBD1	TRBV30	TRBJ1-2	CAWSLVDRVGNGYTF	TGTGCCTGGTCCTTGGTGGACAGGGTTGGAAATGGCTACACCTTC
.	TRBD2	TRBV7-2	TRBJ2-7	CASSLETSGNEQYF	TGTGCCAGCAGCTTAGAGACTAGCGGGAACGAGCAGTACTTC
.	TRBD2	TRBV9	TRBJ2-4	CASSADGLASNIQYF	TGTGCCAGCAGCGCCGACGGACTAGCGTCGAACATTCAGTACTTC
.	TRBD1	TRBV2	TRBJ1-4	CASSLSGTGPEKLFF	TGTGCCAGCAGTTTATCCGGGACAGGGCCGGAAAAACTGTTTTTT
.	TRBD2	TRBV27	TRBJ2-7	CASSLGAHLGTSSYEQYF	TGTGCCAGCAGTTTGGGCGCCCATTTGGGGACTAGCTCCTACGAGCAGTACTTC
.	TRBD1	TRBV30	TRBJ1-3	CAWRPQGAGNTIYF	TGTGCCTGGAGACCCCAGGGGGCCGGAAACACCATATATTTT
.	TRBD1	TRBV7-2	TRBJ1-2	CASSTGTGVRYGYTF	TGTGCCAGCAGCACCGGGACAGGGGTACGCTATGGCTACACCTTC
.	.	TRBV14	TRBJ2-5	CASSRLGGQETQYF	TGTGCCAGCAGCCGTCTAGGGGGCCAAGAGACCCAGTACTTC
few	.	TRBV5-6	TRBJ1-4	CASSPGLATNEKLFF	TGTGCCAGCAGCCCAGGACTGGCAACTAATGAAAAACTGTTTTTT
.	.	TRBV28	TRBJ2-1	CASSLRGNEQFF	TGTGCCAGCAGTTTACGGGGCAATGAGCAGTTCTTC